Listed below are T cell receptor beta chains from one sample, sequenced in a study of cytomegalovirus exposure and HLA in healthy donors. Libraries were prepared by immunoSEQ multiplex PCR; TCRdb keeps only in-frame clonotypes and omits some of them. The sample lists 150,000 to 200,000 clones; 65% to 90% were seen once. The sequenced material came from PBMCs. These receptor sequences come from a male donor in good health and CMV-seronegative. Each CDR3 is given with its conserved first and last residue. The order of the fields is V gene, J gene, CDR3 protein.

V gene: TRBV27
J gene: TRBJ2-3
CDR3 protein: CASSLLAGLSTDTQYF

V gene: TRBV5-4
J gene: TRBJ1-4
CDR3 protein: CASSSGGSTNEKLFF

V gene: TRBV7-2
J gene: TRBJ2-7
CDR3 protein: CASSLRGEQYF

V gene: TRBV7-9
J gene: .
CDR3 protein: CASSLVGGQGRNEQYF

V gene: TRBV6-6
J gene: TRBJ1-2
CDR3 protein: CASSYSYGGGGYTF

V gene: TRBV25-1
J gene: TRBJ2-7
CDR3 protein: CASSAFQRDLYEQYF

V gene: TRBV7-2
J gene: TRBJ1-5
CDR3 protein: CASSYTGQFGNQPQHF

V gene: TRBV5-6
J gene: TRBJ1-5
CDR3 protein: CASSSYSNQPQHF

V gene: TRBV5-5
J gene: TRBJ1-2
CDR3 protein: CASSFRDYGYTF

V gene: TRBV25-1
J gene: TRBJ2-7
CDR3 protein: CASSTPGTVEQYF

V gene: TRBV7-2
J gene: TRBJ1-5
CDR3 protein: CASSTQQGRPQHF